A selection of T cell receptor beta chains follows, all from one sample in a study of siplizumab effects on memory and regulatory T cells. The protocol was immunoSEQ multiplex PCR, while the TCRdb copy is restricted to in-frame clones and leaves out a portion. The table has tens of thousands of clones, about 93% seen once. The sequencing sample was made of non-Treg CD4+ T cells sorted from blood. The receptors here all came from a human donor in good health. Both conserved end residues are part of each CDR3. The order of the fields is CDR3 length, D gene, clone size, J gene, V gene, CDR3 DNA, CDR3 protein. D genes are given only for firm matches. Clone size appears in some rows only: once, few, many, or a class for an expanded clone.

16	NA	NA	TRBJ1-2	TRBV30	TGTGCCTGGATTACCCGGTCGGGGGGGGCAGATAATGGCTACACCTTC	CAWITRSGGADNGYTF
16	NA	NA	TRBJ2-7	TRBV15	TGTGCCACCAGCAGAGACCTAGGACGGAGCTCCTACGAGCAGTACTTC	CATSRDLGRSSYEQYF
17	TRBD2	NA	TRBJ2-1	TRBV27	TGTGCCAGCAGTTTACTACTAGCGGGGACATCGGGGAATGAGCAGTTCTTC	CASSLLLAGTSGNEQFF
16	NA	NA	TRBJ2-5	TRBV5-6	TGTGCCAGCAGCTTGGCTACTGGCTATGACCGGGAGACCCAGTACTTC	CASSLATGYDRETQYF
13	NA	NA	TRBJ1-1	TRBV11-3	TGTGCCAGCAGCTTAGCCCCGTACACTGAAGCTTTCTTT	CASSLAPYTEAFF
17	TRBD1	once	TRBJ2-7	TRBV4-1	TGCGCCAGCAGCCAAGGGACAGGGAGGTATGATGCTTACGAGCAGTACTTC	CASSQGTGRYDAYEQYF
15	NA	NA	TRBJ2-3	TRBV27	TGTGCCAGCAGTTATATAGGGGTAGTCGCAGATACGCAGTATTTT	CASSYIGVVADTQYF
12	NA	NA	TRBJ2-7	TRBV28	TGTGCCAGCAGTGAGGGGCCCTACGAGCAGTACTTC	CASSEGPYEQYF
15	NA	NA	TRBJ1-2	TRBV7-2	TGTGCCAGCAGCCCTATCCCGGATACCTTCTATGGCTACACCTTC	CASSPIPDTFYGYTF
14	NA	NA	TRBJ2-5	TRBV5-4	TGTGCCAGCAGCTTGGAACACCCCCAAGAGACCCAGTACTTC	CASSLEHPQETQYF
15	TRBD2	NA	TRBJ2-1	TRBV7-2	TGTGCCAGCAGCTTAGCCGGGGGGGCCTACAATGAGCAGTTCTTC	CASSLAGGAYNEQFF
19	TRBD1	NA	TRBJ1-3	TRBV7-8	TGTGCCAGCAGCCAGTTAACCCGGACAGGGGGCATGAGTGGAAACACCATATATTTT	CASSQLTRTGGMSGNTIYF
15	NA	NA	TRBJ1-1	TRBV5-6	TGTGCCAGCAGCTTGGATCCCGTCAGAGGGACTGAAGCTTTCTTT	CASSLDPVRGTEAFF
17	NA	NA	TRBJ2-3	TRBV10-3	TGTGCCATCAGTGAGTCGGGACTGTCGCTGCCAGGAGATACGCAGTATTTT	CAISESGLSLPGDTQYF
17	TRBD1	NA	TRBJ1-2	TRBV6-1	TGTGCCAGCAGTGGGGGAGATGGACAGGCCTATAACTATGGCTACACCTTC	CASSGGDGQAYNYGYTF
14	NA	NA	TRBJ1-5	TRBV2	TGTGCCAGCAGTGATCGGATCTCCAATCAGCCCCAGCATTTT	CASSDRISNQPQHF
15	NA	NA	TRBJ1-5	TRBV29-1	TGCAGCGTCATAACAGGGCTGGGAGGCAATCAGCCCCAGCATTTT	CSVITGLGGNQPQHF
17	NA	NA	TRBJ2-2	TRBV5-1	TGCGCCAGCAGCTCTTCTCTGCGTTCGGGGAACACCGGGGAGCTGTTTTTT	CASSSSLRSGNTGELFF
17	TRBD1	NA	TRBJ1-1	TRBV5-4	TGTGCCAGCAGCGCGGGACAGGGGCGACAGATGGGCACTGAAGCTTTCTTT	CASSAGQGRQMGTEAFF
13	NA	NA	TRBJ1-2	TRBV29-1	TGCAGCGTTGAAGTAGGCATATCGGGCGGCTACACCTTC	CSVEVGISGGYTF
16	TRBD2	NA	TRBJ2-3	TRBV7-8	TGTGCCAGCAGCTTAATAGCGGGAGGCCCGGGGAATACGCAGTATTTT	CASSLIAGGPGNTQYF
15	NA	NA	TRBJ2-5	TRBV5-1	TGCGCCAGCAGCTTGAAGGGGGGAAGCGAGGAGACCCAGTACTTC	CASSLKGGSEETQYF
14	NA	NA	TRBJ2-5	TRBV9	TGTGCCAGCAGCGTGAGCGTTCTGGGGGAGACCCAGTACTTC	CASSVSVLGETQYF
15	TRBD2	NA	TRBJ2-3	TRBV6-1	TGTGCCAGCAGCTGGCTAGCGGGCGGGGCAGATACGCAGTATTTT	CASSWLAGGADTQYF
14	NA	NA	TRBJ1-4	TRBV5-1	TGCGCCAGCAGCTTTAGATCGGAGGATGAAAAACTGTTTTTT	CASSFRSEDEKLFF
15	NA	NA	TRBJ2-5	TRBV5-1	TGCGCCAGCAGCTTGGAGACAGGCGGGATCGAGACCCAGTACTTC	CASSLETGGIETQYF
14	NA	NA	TRBJ1-1	TRBV4-2	TGTGCCAGCAGCCAAGATCTGAGGAGGACTGAAGCTTTCTTT	CASSQDLRRTEAFF
14	TRBD2	NA	TRBJ2-7	TRBV7-2	TGTGCCAGCAGCAGAGGACTAGCGGGCTACGAGCAGTACTTC	CASSRGLAGYEQYF
12	NA	NA	TRBJ2-7	TRBV30	TGTGCCACAGTGCCCGGAAGGGGGGAGCAGTACTTC	CATVPGRGEQYF
15	NA	NA	TRBJ1-2	TRBV6-5	NA	CASSSSTGGVYGYTF
15	TRBD2	once	TRBJ2-1	TRBV9	TGTGCCAGCAGCGTAGTTAGCGGGACCTACAATGAGCAGTTCTTC	CASSVVSGTYNEQFF
16	TRBD1	NA	TRBJ2-5	TRBV11-3	TGTGCCAGCAGCTTAGACGGACAGGGATGGTTAGAGACCCAGTACTTC	CASSLDGQGWLETQYF
12	NA	NA	TRBJ1-2	TRBV2	TGTGCCGGTAGGGCAGTGGGATATGGCTACACCTTC	CAGRAVGYGYTF
13	TRBD1	few	TRBJ1-5	TRBV30	TGTGCCTGGAGTGCCAAAGGGGGCCAGCCCCAGCATTTT	CAWSAKGGQPQHF
16	TRBD2	NA	TRBJ2-6	TRBV7-2	TGTGCCAGCAGCTTAGCGGGAGGGAATGGGGCCAACGTCCTGACTTTC	CASSLAGGNGANVLTF
13	NA	NA	TRBJ2-7	TRBV18	TGTGCCAGCTCACCGCAAGTGGAACACGAGCAGTACTTC	CASSPQVEHEQYF
12	NA	NA	TRBJ2-7	TRBV7-2	TGTGCCAGCAGCGCGAGCGTCTACGAGCAGTACTTC	CASSASVYEQYF
14	NA	NA	TRBJ2-1	TRBV19	TGTGCCAGTAGATCGTCCGGGGTGCCTGATGAGCAGTTCTTC	CASRSSGVPDEQFF
15	NA	NA	TRBJ2-5	TRBV18	TGTGCCAGCTCACCACCGAGACGGCAGGAGGAGACCCAGTACTTC	CASSPPRRQEETQYF
14	TRBD1	NA	TRBJ1-1	TRBV19	TGTGCCAGTAGTATCTCTCGACAGGGTGGTGAAGCTTTCTTT	CASSISRQGGEAFF
18	TRBD2	NA	TRBJ2-1	TRBV7-3	TGTGCCAGCAGCTCATCCCCTCGACTAGCGGGGGGGCATAATGAGCAGTTCTTC	CASSSSPRLAGGHNEQFF
15	TRBD1	NA	TRBJ2-2	TRBV19	TGTGCCAGTAGTCTTGGACAGGGACGGACCGGGGAGCTGTTTTTT	CASSLGQGRTGELFF
13	NA	NA	TRBJ1-4	TRBV15	TGTGCCACTTCCGAGGGTTCTAATGAAAAACTGTTTTTT	CATSEGSNEKLFF
15	TRBD1	once	TRBJ2-2	TRBV19	TGTGCCAGTAGTTCCGGGACAGGGGGCACCGGGGAGCTGTTTTTT	CASSSGTGGTGELFF
10	NA	NA	TRBJ2-5	TRBV7-8	TGTGCCAGCTCTCGAGAGACCCAGTACTTC	CASSRETQYF
14	NA	NA	TRBJ2-1	TRBV9	TGTGCCAGCAGCGTCCGAACAGGTTTCGAAGAGCAGTTCTTC	CASSVRTGFEEQFF
15	NA	NA	TRBJ1-2	TRBV5-1	TGCGCCAGCAGCGGGGGGACCTTGACAGGAGAAGGCTACACCTTC	CASSGGTLTGEGYTF
18	NA	NA	TRBJ2-4	TRBV19	TGTGCCAGTAGTATACCGAACCTTAGAGGGATAGCCAAAAACATTCAGTACTTC	CASSIPNLRGIAKNIQYF
14	NA	once	TRBJ2-3	TRBV11-3	TGTGCCAGCACCACCTCCAGGGGAACAGATACGCAGTATTTT	CASTTSRGTDTQYF
15	TRBD1	NA	TRBJ2-2	TRBV5-1	TGCGCCAGCAGCCTCGGGACAGTCTACACCGGGGAGCTGTTTTTT	CASSLGTVYTGELFF
15	TRBD1	NA	TRBJ2-1	TRBV5-4	TGTGCCAGCAGCCACTCCGGGACAGGGGCTAATGAGCAGTTCTTC	CASSHSGTGANEQFF
15	NA	NA	TRBJ1-2	TRBV2	TGTGCCAGCAGTGAGCCACAGGGAATCAACTATGGCTACACCTTC	CASSEPQGINYGYTF
16	TRBD2	NA	TRBJ2-1	TRBV11-2	TGTGCCAGCAGCGCCACAGACCGGGGGGGCTGGAGTGAGCAGTTCTTC	CASSATDRGGWSEQFF